Listed below are T cell receptor beta chains from one sample, sequenced in a study of T cell responses to AZD1222 COVID-19 vaccine. Libraries were prepared by immunoSEQ multiplex PCR; TCRdb keeps only in-frame clonotypes and omits some of them. The sample holds 150,000 or so clones, approximately 90% seen once. The sequences come from peripheral blood, collected on day 0 of AZD1222 vaccination. The origin of the receptors is an adult in good health. CDR3s include the opening cysteine and the closing phenylalanine or tryptophan. D genes are given only for firm matches. Clone sizes are given selectively: once, few, many, or a class where the clone is expanded.

>TRBJ2-7|TRBV28|.|.
TGTGCCAGCAGTGTCGGTGCGGCCTACGAGCAGTACTTC
CASSVGAAYEQYF
>TRBJ2-7|TRBV20-1|.|.
TGCAGTGCTAGTGTTATCTTGTACGAGCAGTACTTC
CSASVILYEQYF
>TRBJ2-2|TRBV2|.|TRBD2
TGTGCCAGCAGGAGAGCGGGAGGGCCGGGCACCGGGGAGCTGTTTTTT
CASRRAGGPGTGELFF
>TRBJ2-3|TRBV3-1/TRBV3-2|.|.
TGTGCCAGCAGCACAACTGGGGGACAGCGGGGCTTCGACACAGATACGCAGTATTTT
CASSTTGGQRGFDTDTQYF
>TRBJ1-2|TRBV24-1|.|TRBD1
TGTGCCACCAGTGATTCAACAGGGGCGGGTGGCTACACCTTC
CATSDSTGAGGYTF
>TRBJ1-1|TRBV14|.|.
TGTGCCAGCAGCCACACAGGGATAGGCGCTTTCTTT
CASSHTGIGAFF
>TRBJ2-2|TRBV24-1|once|TRBD1
TGTGCCACCAGTGAGACAGGGGGCCTTGCCGGGGAGCTGTTTTTT
CATSETGGLAGELFF
>TRBJ2-2|TRBV5-1|.|.
TGCGCCAGTAAAGGGGGGGACACCGGGGAGCTGTTTTTT
CASKGGDTGELFF
>TRBJ1-5|TRBV28|.|.
TGTGCCAGCAGCACCACTGGGGAGATGCCTTATAGCAATCAGCCCCAGCATTTT
CASSTTGEMPYSNQPQHF
>TRBJ1-2|TRBV5-1|.|.
TGCGCCAGCAGCTTAGGGAACTATGGCTACACCTTC
CASSLGNYGYTF
>TRBJ2-1|TRBV11-2|once|.
TGTGCCAGCAGTCAGTCTGGGACTCCCTACAATGAGCAGTTCTTC
CASSQSGTPYNEQFF
>TRBJ1-6|TRBV6-2/TRBV6-3|.|.
TGTGCCAGCAGCGTTGGCAGGGAGAATTCACCCCTCCACTTT
CASSVGRENSPLHF
>TRBJ2-1|TRBV28|.|TRBD2
TGTGCCAGCAGCCCGGGAGGGCCTTCTGAGCAGTTCTTC
CASSPGGPSEQFF
>TRBJ2-1|TRBV7-2|.|.
TGTGCCAGCAGCTTGGTCCCCAGCTCCTACAATGAGCAGTTCTTC
CASSLVPSSYNEQFF
>TRBJ2-6|TRBV7-8|.|TRBD1
TGTGCCAGCAGCTCAATAGGACAGGGGGCAGGTGGGGCCAACGTCCTGACTTTC
CASSSIGQGAGGANVLTF
>TRBJ1-4|TRBV7-9|.|.
TGTGCCAGCAGCCTCGGACTGCCTAATGAAAAACTGTTTTTT
CASSLGLPNEKLFF
>TRBJ2-6|TRBV7-6|.|.
TGTGCCAGCAGCTTAGTAGGCCAATCCGGAGCCAACGTCCTGACTTTC
CASSLVGQSGANVLTF
>TRBJ2-2|TRBV18|few|TRBD1
TGTGCCAGCTCATCGGGACAGGGGAAGGTCGGGGAGCTGTTTTTT
CASSSGQGKVGELFF
>TRBJ2-7|TRBV30|.|.
TGTGCCTGGAGTCCGGGACACTACTACGAGCAGTACTTC
CAWSPGHYYEQYF
>TRBJ2-1|TRBV10-1|.|.
TGCGCCAGCAGTGAGCGTCCCTACAATGAGCAGTTCTTC
CASSERPYNEQFF
>TRBJ2-7|TRBV11-2|.|.
TGTGCCAGCAGCTTAGATCTAAAGCTCCTCTCCTACGAGCAGTACTTC
CASSLDLKLLSYEQYF
>TRBJ2-7|TRBV30|.|TRBD1
TGTGCCTGGAGTGACCCGGGACAGTCACAGGGGACAACCTACGAGCAGTACTTC
CAWSDPGQSQGTTYEQYF